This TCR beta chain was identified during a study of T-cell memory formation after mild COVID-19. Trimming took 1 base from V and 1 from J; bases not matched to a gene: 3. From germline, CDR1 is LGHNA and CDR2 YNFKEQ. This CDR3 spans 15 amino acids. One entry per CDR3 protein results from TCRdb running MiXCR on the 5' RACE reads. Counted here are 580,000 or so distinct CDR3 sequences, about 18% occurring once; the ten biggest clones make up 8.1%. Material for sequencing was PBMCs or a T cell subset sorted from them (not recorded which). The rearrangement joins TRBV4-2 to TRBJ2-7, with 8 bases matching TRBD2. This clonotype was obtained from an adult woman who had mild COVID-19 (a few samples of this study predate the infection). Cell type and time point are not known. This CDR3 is CASSQGGGPSYEQYF. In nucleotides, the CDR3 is TGTGCCAGCAGCCAAGGCGGGGGGCCATCCTACGAGCAGTACTTC.